A selection of T cell receptor beta chains follows, all from one sample in a study of naive and memory T cell subsets. TCRdb recomputed calls from the UMI-ligation and nested PCR reads with MiXCR, one row per CDR3 protein. This sample has tens of thousands of distinct CDR3 sequences; roughly 12% occur once, and the top ten carry just over 0.13%. Sequencing was carried out using naive CD4+ T cells from blood. All receptors come from a human donor in good health. Each CDR3 is given with its conserved first and last residue. Each record gives: clone size, J gene, D gene, V gene, CDR3 protein, CDR3 DNA. The D gene is left open where the match is weak. Clone size is given for some rows only: seen once, a few or many times, or a class if the clone is expanded.

clone_size: NA; j_call: TRBJ1-4; d_call: TRBD1; v_call: TRBV18; cdr3_aa: CASSLNRGLSEKLFF; cdr3_nt: TGTGCCAGCTCACTAAACAGGGGGCTTAGCGAAAAACTGTTTTTT
clone_size: few; j_call: TRBJ2-7; d_call: NA; v_call: TRBV7-2; cdr3_aa: CASSRSRSSYEQYF; cdr3_nt: TGTGCCAGCAGCCGGAGCCGGAGCTCCTACGAGCAGTACTTC
clone_size: NA; j_call: TRBJ2-1; d_call: TRBD2; v_call: TRBV7-9; cdr3_aa: CASSAFSGSSYNEQFF; cdr3_nt: TGTGCCAGCAGCGCTTTTAGCGGGAGCTCCTACAATGAGCAGTTCTTC
clone_size: NA; j_call: TRBJ1-1; d_call: NA; v_call: TRBV29-1; cdr3_aa: CSAHQSTMNTEAFF; cdr3_nt: TGCAGCGCCCACCAAAGCACCATGAACACTGAAGCTTTCTTT
clone_size: few; j_call: TRBJ1-2; d_call: NA; v_call: TRBV4-1; cdr3_aa: CASSQAAVDENYGYTF; cdr3_nt: TGCGCCAGCAGCCAAGCCGCAGTCGACGAAAACTATGGCTACACCTTC
clone_size: NA; j_call: TRBJ1-2; d_call: TRBD1; v_call: TRBV18; cdr3_aa: CASSLGTDGYTF; cdr3_nt: TGTGCCAGCTCACTTGGGACAGATGGCTACACCTTC
clone_size: NA; j_call: TRBJ1-2; d_call: NA; v_call: TRBV12-3/TRBV12-4; cdr3_aa: CASSRDYGYTF; cdr3_nt: TGTGCCAGCAGCCGGGATTATGGCTACACCTTC
clone_size: NA; j_call: TRBJ1-5; d_call: TRBD1; v_call: TRBV14; cdr3_aa: CCNFPGTGDGNQPQHF; cdr3_nt: TGTTGCAACTTTCCCGGGACAGGGGACGGCAATCAGCCCCAGCATTTT
clone_size: few; j_call: TRBJ1-5; d_call: TRBD1; v_call: TRBV5-1; cdr3_aa: CASSLGDRDSSAQHF; cdr3_nt: TGCGCCAGCAGCTTGGGGGACAGGGATTCATCGGCCCAGCATTTT
clone_size: NA; j_call: TRBJ2-1; d_call: NA; v_call: TRBV11-1; cdr3_aa: CASSLDRASYNEQFF; cdr3_nt: TGTGCCAGCAGCTTAGACAGGGCTTCCTACAATGAGCAGTTCTTC
clone_size: many; j_call: TRBJ1-5; d_call: NA; v_call: TRBV7-9; cdr3_aa: CASSSGTFGNQPQHF; cdr3_nt: TGTGCCAGCAGCTCCGGGACATTTGGCAATCAGCCCCAGCATTTT
clone_size: NA; j_call: TRBJ2-7; d_call: NA; v_call: TRBV21-1; cdr3_aa: CASRVSVRTSGRTLLSYEQYF; cdr3_nt: TGTGCCAGCAGGGTCTCGGTAAGGACTAGCGGGAGGACCTTGCTATCCTACGAGCAGTACTTC
clone_size: many; j_call: TRBJ2-3; d_call: NA; v_call: TRBV4-3; cdr3_aa: CASSPYSSGRADTQYF; cdr3_nt: TGCGCCAGCAGCCCCTATTCCTCCGGTCGCGCAGATACGCAGTATTTT
clone_size: few; j_call: TRBJ2-4; d_call: TRBD1; v_call: TRBV20-1; cdr3_aa: CSASPGQGSNIQYF; cdr3_nt: TGCAGTGCCTCTCCGGGACAGGGGTCAAACATTCAGTACTTC
clone_size: many; j_call: TRBJ1-1; d_call: NA; v_call: TRBV11-2; cdr3_aa: CASSLVPGITEAFF; cdr3_nt: TGTGCCAGCAGCTTAGTCCCAGGGATAACTGAAGCTTTCTTT
clone_size: NA; j_call: TRBJ1-2; d_call: NA; v_call: TRBV12-3/TRBV12-4; cdr3_aa: CASSVENYGYTF; cdr3_nt: TGTGCCAGCAGTGTAGAGAACTATGGCTACACCTTC
clone_size: many; j_call: TRBJ2-4; d_call: NA; v_call: TRBV4-2; cdr3_aa: CASSQDSAGWGIAKNIQYF; cdr3_nt: TGTGCCAGCAGCCAAGATTCGGCGGGTTGGGGGATAGCCAAAAACATTCAGTACTTC
clone_size: many; j_call: TRBJ2-1; d_call: NA; v_call: TRBV7-2; cdr3_aa: CASSLFMRNEQFF; cdr3_nt: TGTGCCAGCAGCTTATTTATGCGGAATGAGCAGTTCTTC
clone_size: NA; j_call: TRBJ2-7; d_call: NA; v_call: TRBV4-3; cdr3_aa: CASSQSMGFSYEQYF; cdr3_nt: TGCGCCAGCAGCCAATCTATGGGGTTTTCCTACGAGCAGTACTTC
clone_size: few; j_call: TRBJ2-7; d_call: NA; v_call: TRBV7-9; cdr3_aa: CASSFAGRLYEQYF; cdr3_nt: TGTGCCAGCAGCTTTGCAGGGCGGTTATACGAGCAGTACTTC
clone_size: few; j_call: TRBJ2-3; d_call: NA; v_call: TRBV4-2; cdr3_aa: CASSQGERSITDTQYF; cdr3_nt: TGTGCCAGCAGCCAGGGGGAACGGTCCATCACAGATACGCAGTATTTT
clone_size: few; j_call: TRBJ1-6; d_call: NA; v_call: TRBV20-1; cdr3_aa: CSTDHSPLHF; cdr3_nt: TGCAGTACAGACCATTCACCCCTCCACTTT
clone_size: many; j_call: TRBJ2-1; d_call: TRBD2; v_call: TRBV13; cdr3_aa: CASSLKRAGGRHSYNEQFF; cdr3_nt: TGTGCCAGCAGCCTGAAGCGGGCGGGAGGCCGCCACTCCTACAATGAGCAGTTCTTC
clone_size: few; j_call: TRBJ1-3; d_call: NA; v_call: TRBV7-2; cdr3_aa: CASSPGGGGNTIYF; cdr3_nt: TGTGCCAGCAGCCCCGGGGGTGGTGGAAACACCATATATTTT
clone_size: NA; j_call: TRBJ2-3; d_call: NA; v_call: TRBV5-4; cdr3_aa: CASSNPLGMGDTQYF; cdr3_nt: TGTGCCAGCAGCAACCCCCTGGGAATGGGGGATACGCAGTATTTT
clone_size: few; j_call: TRBJ2-7; d_call: TRBD2; v_call: TRBV30; cdr3_aa: CAWKPGLAGTYEQYF; cdr3_nt: TGTGCCTGGAAACCGGGACTAGCGGGGACCTACGAGCAGTACTTC
clone_size: NA; j_call: TRBJ2-2; d_call: TRBD2; v_call: TRBV6-2/TRBV6-3; cdr3_aa: CARLGTSGDTGELFF; cdr3_nt: TGTGCCAGGCTGGGGACTAGCGGGGACACCGGGGAGCTGTTTTTT